Given below is one TCR beta chain in context. The antigen remains undetermined. The source of the sample is a study of CD4 T cells in relation to SARS-CoV-2 and coronaviruses. The assay was immunoSEQ multiplex PCR, and TCRdb's table has in-frame clones only and misses some. The data hold more than 25,000 clones, with roughly 71% observed a single time. Unexposed donor CD4+ T cells date from about 2011-2019, before the COVID-19 pandemic. After roughly ten days of culture, CD4+ T cells were isolated. As cell numbers allowed, unexposed-donor CD4+ T cells faced SARS-CoV-2 S/N and four cold-coronavirus spikes. Cultures held more than 1.5 million PBMCs per well with about 10 IU/ml IL-2. Study conclusions and caveats: Monoreactive clones expanded significantly more to SARS-CoV-2 than crossreactive clones did. Samples before the pandemic and after infection were not matched within any donor.

The sequence came from a human donor in good health. Sequenced: CD4+ T cells from PBMCs, cultured in vitro.

The CDR3 DNA reads TGTGCCAGCAAGTATCGGGCCACCCTCCACTTT. Translated: CASKYRATLHF. The J gene is TRBJ1-6, the V gene TRBV2; D gene unclear. CDR1 is SNHLY and CDR2 is FYNNEI in the germline V gene. The V gene lost 7 bases and the J gene lost 14 bases, with 12 bases spanning the gap. The CDR3 is 11 residues long.